This T cell receptor (beta chain) was retrieved from a study of OX40 agonist ivuxolimab in advanced cancers. Only in-frame clones appear in the TCRdb table, and some are missing; sequencing was by immunoSEQ multiplex PCR. Counted here are about 34,000 clones, around 81% occurring once; the ten biggest clones make up under 1.5%. The CDR3 totals 15 residues. Study-level findings and limits: Expanded clones belonging to CD8+ T cells outnumbered, on average, those of CD4+. Dose levels from 0.1 to 3.0 mg/kg saw CD4+ and CD8+ blood T cells expand clonally by week 6.

Comments on this clone: As yet, its antigen is unknown.

This receptor was obtained from an adult with an advanced solid tumor such as melanoma, head and neck, liver or kidney cancer. The V call is TRBV21-1, the J call TRBJ2-7; no check of the table's D call, TRBD2, against the DNA was made. TRBV21-1 is recorded as a pseudogene. Sequenced material: CD4+ or CD8+ T cells sorted from blood, taken in a trial of the OX40 agonist ivuxolimab. For the CDR3, the DNA is TGTGCCAGCCTTCCCGGGACTAGCGACTCCTACGAGCAGTACTTC. It specifies CASLPGTSDSYEQYF.